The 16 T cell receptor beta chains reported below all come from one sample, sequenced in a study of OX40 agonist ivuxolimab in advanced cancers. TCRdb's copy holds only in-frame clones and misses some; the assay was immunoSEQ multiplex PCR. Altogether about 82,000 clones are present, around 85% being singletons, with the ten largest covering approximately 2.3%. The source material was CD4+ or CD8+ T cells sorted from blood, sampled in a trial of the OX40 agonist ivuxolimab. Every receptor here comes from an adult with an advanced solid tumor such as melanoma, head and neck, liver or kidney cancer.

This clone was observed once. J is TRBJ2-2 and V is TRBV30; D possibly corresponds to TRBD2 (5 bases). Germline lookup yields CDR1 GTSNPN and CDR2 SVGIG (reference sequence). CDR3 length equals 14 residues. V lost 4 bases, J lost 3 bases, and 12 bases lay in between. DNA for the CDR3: TGTGCCTGGAAAGCGGATGGATACACCGGGGAGCTGTTTTTT. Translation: CAWKADGYTGELFF.

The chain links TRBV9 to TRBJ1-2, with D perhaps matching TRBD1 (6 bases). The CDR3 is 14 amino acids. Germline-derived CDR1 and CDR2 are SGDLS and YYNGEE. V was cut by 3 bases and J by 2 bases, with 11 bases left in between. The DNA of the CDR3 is TGTGCCAGCAGCGCGGACAGTAAGAACTATGGCTACACCTTC. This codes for CASSADSKNYGYTF.

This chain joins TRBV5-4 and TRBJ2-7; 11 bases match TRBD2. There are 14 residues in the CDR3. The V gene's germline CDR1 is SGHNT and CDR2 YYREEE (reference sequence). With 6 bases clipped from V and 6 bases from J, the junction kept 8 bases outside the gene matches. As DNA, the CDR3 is TGTGCCAGCACCAATAGCGGGGGGGCCCTCGAGCAGTACTTC. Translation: CASTNSGGALEQYF. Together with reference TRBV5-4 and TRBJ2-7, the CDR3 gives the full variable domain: ETGVTQSPTHLIKTRGQQVTLRCSSQSGHNTVSWYQQALGQGPQFIFQYYREEENGRGNFPPRFSGLQFPNYSSELNVNALELDDSALYLCASTNSGGALEQYFGPGTRLTVT.

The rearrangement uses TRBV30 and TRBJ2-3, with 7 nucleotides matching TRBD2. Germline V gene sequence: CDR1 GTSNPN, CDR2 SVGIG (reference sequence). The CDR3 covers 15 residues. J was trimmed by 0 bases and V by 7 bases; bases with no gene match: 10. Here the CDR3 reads CASALSGRSTDTQYF. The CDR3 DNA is TGTGCCTCGGCCCTTAGCGGGCGGAGCACAGATACGCAGTATTTT.

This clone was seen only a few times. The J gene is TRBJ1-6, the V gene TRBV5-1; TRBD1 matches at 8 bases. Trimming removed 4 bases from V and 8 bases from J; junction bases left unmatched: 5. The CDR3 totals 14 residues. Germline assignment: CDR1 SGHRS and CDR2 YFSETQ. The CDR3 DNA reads TGCGCCAGCAGCCCAGGGGGCCGGGATTCACCCCTCCACTTT. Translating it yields CASSPGGRDSPLHF.

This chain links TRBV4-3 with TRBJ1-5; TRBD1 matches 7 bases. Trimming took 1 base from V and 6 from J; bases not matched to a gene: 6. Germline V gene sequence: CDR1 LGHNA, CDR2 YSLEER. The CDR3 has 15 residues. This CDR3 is CASSQGQGGIQPQHF. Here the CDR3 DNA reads TGCGCCAGCAGCCAAGGACAGGGAGGTATTCAGCCCCAGCATTTT.

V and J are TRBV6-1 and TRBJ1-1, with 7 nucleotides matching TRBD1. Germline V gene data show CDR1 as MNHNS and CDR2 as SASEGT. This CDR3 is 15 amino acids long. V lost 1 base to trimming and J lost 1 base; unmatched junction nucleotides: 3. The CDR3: CASSEGTGGNTEAFF. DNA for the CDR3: TGTGCCAGCAGTGAAGGGACAGGTGGGAACACTGAAGCTTTCTTT.

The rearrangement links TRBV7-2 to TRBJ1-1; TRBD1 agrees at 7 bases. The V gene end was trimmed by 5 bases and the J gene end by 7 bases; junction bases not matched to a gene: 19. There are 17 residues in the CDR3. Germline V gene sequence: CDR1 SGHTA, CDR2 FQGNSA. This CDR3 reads CASSAPLRGPSVFEAFF. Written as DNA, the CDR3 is TGTGCCAGCAGCGCCCCCTTGAGGGGGCCGAGTGTATTTGAAGCTTTCTTT.

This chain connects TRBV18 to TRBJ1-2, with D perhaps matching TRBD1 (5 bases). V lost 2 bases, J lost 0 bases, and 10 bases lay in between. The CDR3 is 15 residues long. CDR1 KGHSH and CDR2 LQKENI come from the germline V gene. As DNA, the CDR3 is TGTGCCAGCTCACCAGCCCAGGGTACTAACTATGGCTACACCTTC. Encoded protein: CASSPAQGTNYGYTF. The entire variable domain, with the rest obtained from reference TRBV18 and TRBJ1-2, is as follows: NAGVMQNPRHLVRRRGQEARLRCSPMKGHSHVYWYRQLPEEGLKFMVYLQKENIIDESGMPKERFSAEFPKEGPSILRIQQVVRGDSAAYFCASSPAQGTNYGYTFGSGTRLTVV.

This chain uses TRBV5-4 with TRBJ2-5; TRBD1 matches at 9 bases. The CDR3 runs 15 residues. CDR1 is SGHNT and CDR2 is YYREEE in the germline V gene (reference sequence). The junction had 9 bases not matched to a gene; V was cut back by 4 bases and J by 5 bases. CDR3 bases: TGTGCCAGCAGCCTCCCGGGACAGGGAGGGGAGACCCAGTACTTC. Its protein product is CASSLPGQGGETQYF.

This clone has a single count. The CDR3 region is CASTMRQGNRLNTEAFF. DNA of the CDR3: TGCGCCAGCACCATGCGACAGGGAAATAGATTGAACACTGAAGCTTTCTTT. The genes are TRBV5-1 and TRBJ1-1; 7 bases are a match to TRBD1. This CDR3 spans 17 amino acids. The trim removed 6 bases at V and 0 bases at J, leaving 14 bases unmatched. The germline V gene has CDR1 SGHRS and CDR2 YFSETQ.

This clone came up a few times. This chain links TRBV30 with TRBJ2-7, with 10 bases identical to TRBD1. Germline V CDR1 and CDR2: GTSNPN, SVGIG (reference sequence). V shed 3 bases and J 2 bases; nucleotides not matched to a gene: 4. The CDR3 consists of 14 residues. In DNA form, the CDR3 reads TGTGCCTGGAGCCGGGACAGGGGTGCCTACGAGCAGTACTTC. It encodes CAWSRDRGAYEQYF.

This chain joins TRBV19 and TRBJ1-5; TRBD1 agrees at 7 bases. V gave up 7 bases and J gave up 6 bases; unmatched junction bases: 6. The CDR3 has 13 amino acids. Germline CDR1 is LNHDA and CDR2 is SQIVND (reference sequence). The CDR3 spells CASKDRVGQPQHF. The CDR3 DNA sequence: TGTGCCAGTAAAGACAGGGTAGGTCAGCCCCAGCATTTT.

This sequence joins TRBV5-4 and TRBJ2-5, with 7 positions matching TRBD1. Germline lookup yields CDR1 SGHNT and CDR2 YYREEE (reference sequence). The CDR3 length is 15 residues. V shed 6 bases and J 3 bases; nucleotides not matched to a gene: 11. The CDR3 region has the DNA TGTGCCAGCAACAAGGGACAGAACAGAGAAGAGACCCAGTACTTC. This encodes CASNKGQNREETQYF.

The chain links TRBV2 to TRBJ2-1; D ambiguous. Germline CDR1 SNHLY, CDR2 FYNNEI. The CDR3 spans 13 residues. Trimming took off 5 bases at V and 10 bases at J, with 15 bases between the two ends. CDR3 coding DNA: TGTGCCAGCAGTCGCGACACCCTCGGGGAGCAGTTCTTC. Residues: CASSRDTLGEQFF. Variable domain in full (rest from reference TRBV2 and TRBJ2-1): EPEVTQTPSHQVTQMGQEVILRCVPISNHLYFYWYRQILGQKVEFLVSFYNNEISEKSEIFDDQFSVERPDGSNFTLKIRSTKLEDSAMYFCASSRDTLGEQFFGPGTRLTVL.

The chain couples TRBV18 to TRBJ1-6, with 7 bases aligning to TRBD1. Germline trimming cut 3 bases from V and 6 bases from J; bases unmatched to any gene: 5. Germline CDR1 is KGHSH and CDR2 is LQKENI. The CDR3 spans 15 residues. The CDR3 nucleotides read TGTGCCAGCTCACCCACCGACAGGGTTAATTCACCCCTCCACTTT. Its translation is CASSPTDRVNSPLHF.